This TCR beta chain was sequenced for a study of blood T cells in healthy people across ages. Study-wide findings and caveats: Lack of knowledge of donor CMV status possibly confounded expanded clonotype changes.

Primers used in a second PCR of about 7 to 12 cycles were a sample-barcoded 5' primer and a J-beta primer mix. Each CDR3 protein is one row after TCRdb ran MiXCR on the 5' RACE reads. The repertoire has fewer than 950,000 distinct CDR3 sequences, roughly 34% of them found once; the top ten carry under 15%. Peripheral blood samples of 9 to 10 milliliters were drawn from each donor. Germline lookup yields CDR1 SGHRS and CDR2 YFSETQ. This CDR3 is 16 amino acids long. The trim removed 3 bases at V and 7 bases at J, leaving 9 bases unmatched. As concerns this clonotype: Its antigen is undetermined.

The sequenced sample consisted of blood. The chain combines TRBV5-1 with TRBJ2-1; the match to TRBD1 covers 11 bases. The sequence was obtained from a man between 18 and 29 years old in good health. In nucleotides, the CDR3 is TGCGCCAGCAGCTCTGGACAGGGGGCTATTTGGAATGAGCAGTTCTTC. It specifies CASSSGQGAIWNEQFF.